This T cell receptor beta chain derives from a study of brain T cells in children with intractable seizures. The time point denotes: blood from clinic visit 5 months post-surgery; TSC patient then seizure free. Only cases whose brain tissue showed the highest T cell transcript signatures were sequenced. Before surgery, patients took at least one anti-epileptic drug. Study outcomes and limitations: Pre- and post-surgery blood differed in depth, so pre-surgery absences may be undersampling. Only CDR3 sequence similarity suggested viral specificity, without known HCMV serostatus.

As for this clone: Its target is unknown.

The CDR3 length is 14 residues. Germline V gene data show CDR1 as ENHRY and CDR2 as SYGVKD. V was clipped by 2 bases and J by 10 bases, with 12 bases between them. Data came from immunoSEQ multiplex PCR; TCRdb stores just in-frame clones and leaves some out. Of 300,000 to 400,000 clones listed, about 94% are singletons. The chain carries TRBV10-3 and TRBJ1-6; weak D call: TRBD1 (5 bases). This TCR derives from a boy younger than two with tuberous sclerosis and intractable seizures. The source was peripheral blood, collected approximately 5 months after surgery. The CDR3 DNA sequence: TGTGCCATCAGTGAGATTCAGGGATCATCACCCCTCCACTTT. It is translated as CAISEIQGSSPLHF.